These 32 T cell receptor beta chains were sequenced from one sample in a study of T-cell memory formation after mild COVID-19. TCRdb reprocessed the 5' RACE reads via MiXCR and lists one record per CDR3 protein. The repertoire holds 150,000 or so distinct CDR3 sequences, with approximately 15% as singletons. Sequenced: PBMCs or a T cell subset sorted from them (not recorded which). The receptors come from an adult woman who had mild COVID-19 (a few samples of this study predate the infection). Cell type and time point are not known.

This clonotype turned up a few times. The chain couples TRBV5-5 to TRBJ2-7, with D perhaps TRBD1 (6 bases). V was cut by 0 bases and J by 0 bases, with 19 bases left in between. The CDR3 is 18 amino acids. The germline V gene encodes CDR1 SGHKS and CDR2 YYEKEE (reference sequence). CDR3 region: CASSLAGLIGQSSYEQYF. The CDR3, as DNA: TGTGCCAGCAGCTTGGCCGGTCTTATAGGACAGAGCTCCTACGAGCAGTACTTC.

This clonotype was seen more than once but under ten times. The chain is built from TRBV4-1 and TRBJ2-3; 7 bases agree with TRBD2. The CDR3 covers 15 residues. Losses at the gene ends were 1 base for V and 4 bases for J; bases not matched to a gene: 5. Per germline, CDR1 MGHRA and CDR2 YSYEKL. The CDR3 region has the DNA TGCGCCAGCAGCCAAGGAGGGGCGGGAGCAGATACGCAGTATTTT. This codes for CASSQGGAGADTQYF.

This clonotype was recorded a few times. The V gene is TRBV10-3, the J gene TRBJ1-6, with D maybe TRBD1 (6 bases). With 4 bases removed from V and 5 bases from J, the gap between germline ends came to 18 bases. CDR3 size: 17 residues. Germline CDR1 and CDR2: ENHRY and SYGVKD. This CDR3 reads CAISGNTGTRNNSPLHF. The CDR3 DNA sequence: TGTGCCATCAGTGGGAACACAGGGACACGGAATAATTCACCCCTCCACTTT.

This chain links TRBV4-1 with TRBJ1-2; 8 nucleotides match TRBD1. Unmatched junction bases numbered 9, after V lost 2 bases and J lost 4 bases. This CDR3 has 16 amino acids. Germline V gene lookup returns CDR1 MGHRA and CDR2 YSYEKL. Here the CDR3 reads CASSQTPGQEAYGYTF. The CDR3 DNA reads as TGCGCCAGCAGCCAAACCCCGGGACAGGAAGCCTATGGCTACACCTTC.

This clonotype has just a few counts. The J gene is TRBJ2-5, the V gene TRBV19; no clear D. Trimming took off 8 bases at V and 5 bases at J, with 9 bases between the two ends. The CDR3 spans 11 residues. The germline gives CDR1 LNHDA, CDR2 SQIVND (reference sequence). The CDR3, as DNA: TGTGCCAGTGGAGCCGTCGAGACCCAGTACTTC. Translating gives CASGAVETQYF.

This clonotype was seen more than once but under ten times. The V and J genes are TRBV4-3 and TRBJ2-1; D is uncertain. Germline CDR1 and CDR2: LGHNA and YSLEER. This CDR3 is built from 18 residues. V was trimmed by 0 bases and J by 0 bases, leaving 15 bases between them. In DNA form, the CDR3 reads TGCGCCAGCAGCCAAGAGGTACTATTTTTGAGCTCCTACAATGAGCAGTTCTTC. Amino acids: CASSQEVLFLSSYNEQFF.

This clonotype was picked up many times. V is TRBV2 and J is TRBJ2-3, with 7 nucleotides matching TRBD2. The V and J ends lost 3 bases and 14 bases, in that order; junction bases with no gene match: 11. Germline values: CDR1 SNHLY, CDR2 FYNNEI. This CDR3 comprises 13 residues. CDR3 coding DNA: TGTGCCAGCAGTGAGGGGAATAGCGGGTTAAGGTATTTT. Translating gives CASSEGNSGLRYF.

The V call is TRBV19, the J call TRBJ2-5; D might be TRBD1 (6 bases). The ends were cut back, 5 bases at V and 1 base at J, with 14 bases in the middle. Germline CDR1 is LNHDA and CDR2 is SQIVND (reference sequence). The CDR3 is 15 residues long. CDR3 amino acids: CASSRYRGGQETQYF. The CDR3 coding sequence is TGTGCCAGTAGTCGATATCGAGGGGGCCAAGAGACCCAGTACTTC.

The table lists this clonotype with a few counts. CDR3: CASSPGTGLRISYEQYF. DNA for the CDR3: TGTGCCAGCAGCCCTGGGACAGGACTGAGAATTTCCTACGAGCAGTACTTC. The rearrangement joins TRBV7-9 to TRBJ2-7, with 8 bases matching TRBD1. This CDR3 spans 17 amino acids. The junction had 13 bases not matched to a gene; V was cut back by 5 bases and J by 1 base. Germline values: CDR1 SEHNR, CDR2 FQNEAQ (reference sequence). The complete variable domain, with remaining parts taken from reference TRBV7-9 and TRBJ2-7, reads DTGVSQNPRHKITKRGQNVTFRCDPISEHNRLYWYRQTLGQGPEFLTYFQNEAQLEKSRLLSDRFSAERPKGSFSTLEIQRTEQGDSAMYLCASSPGTGLRISYEQYFGPGTRLTVT.

The gene calls are TRBV5-1 and TRBJ2-3, with D maybe TRBD1 (6 bases). Trimming stripped 6 bases from V and 1 base from J, with 18 bases between. Looked up from germline, CDR1 is SGHRS and CDR2 is YFSETQ. This CDR3 contains 16 residues. The CDR3 spells CASIQGHFAGTDTQYF. The CDR3 DNA reads TGCGCCAGCATTCAGGGACATTTCGCTGGCACAGATACGCAGTATTTT.

The chain has TRBV5-6 and TRBJ2-5; D is undetermined. Trimming left V 2 bases short and J 4 bases short, with 15 bases between. The germline V gene has CDR1 SGHDT and CDR2 YYEEEE. The CDR3 length is 15 residues. In DNA, the CDR3 is TGTGCCAGCAGCTTCTCTTTGATGGGCATAGAGACCCAGTACTTC. Amino acid sequence: CASSFSLMGIETQYF.

V and J are TRBV5-1 and TRBJ2-7; 7 positions match TRBD1. Losses at the gene ends were 4 bases for V and 5 bases for J; bases not matched to a gene: 12. CDR3 length: 15 amino acids. The germline CDR1 and CDR2 sequences are SGHRS and YFSETQ. The DNA for the CDR3 is TGCGCCAGCAGCATGGAGTTGGCAGGGGGAGACGAGCAGTACTTC. Residues: CASSMELAGGDEQYF.

Only a few counts were recorded for this clonotype. The rearrangement uses TRBV25-1 and TRBJ1-1; weak D call: TRBD1 (6 bases). Germline assignment: CDR1 MGHDK and CDR2 SYGVNS. The CDR3 sequence is 14 residues long. V lost 3 bases and J lost 6, with 14 bases in between. CDR3 amino acids: CASSEWRDTAEAFF. The CDR3 nucleotides are TGTGCCAGCAGTGAGTGGCGGGACACCGCTGAAGCTTTCTTT.

The rearrangement joins TRBV12-3 or TRBV12-4 to TRBJ1-2, with D possibly TRBD1 on 5 matching bases. V was shortened by 5 bases and J by 7 bases, with 23 bases between the two germline ends. The CDR3 consists of 16 residues. As DNA, the CDR3 is TGTGCCAGCAGTATCCGACCGGGGTATAGAAGGGGTGGCTACACCTTC. It encodes CASSIRPGYRRGGYTF.

This clonotype was counted between two and nine times. This chain joins TRBV4-2 and TRBJ1-5; D unresolved. CDR1 LGHNA and CDR2 YNFKEQ come from the germline V gene. V shed 0 bases and J shed 5 bases, with 11 bases lying between them. The CDR3 runs to 15 residues. The CDR3 DNA is TGTGCCAGCAGCCAAGATAGCACAGCGCATCAGCCCCAGCATTTT. This translates into CASSQDSTAHQPQHF.

This clonotype was seen repeatedly, ten times or more. The chain couples TRBV12-3 or TRBV12-4 to TRBJ2-1, with TRBD2 matching 12 bases. V trimming: 5 bases; J trimming: 2 bases; junction bases outside the gene matches: 1. CDR3 length equals 15 residues. The CDR3 nucleotides read TGTGCCAGCAGTCGGACTAGCGGGACCTACAATGAGCAGTTCTTC. As protein: CASSRTSGTYNEQFF.

This clonotype was detected ten times or more. This chain joins TRBV15 and TRBJ2-1; 11 bases are a match to TRBD1. Germline CDR1 and CDR2: LNHNV and YYDKDF (reference sequence). The CDR3 consists of 18 residues. V was clipped by 3 bases and J by 9 bases; unmatched bases: 16. For the CDR3, the DNA is TGTGCCACCAGCAGGGGGGTCGGACAGGGGGCATATTCGAGTGAGCAGTTCTTC. Its translation: CATSRGVGQGAYSSEQFF.

This clonotype was counted only a few times. The rearrangement uses TRBV4-1 and TRBJ2-1, with 12 bases matching TRBD2. The V gene end was trimmed by 2 bases and the J gene end by 0 bases; junction bases not matched to a gene: 2. The CDR3 has 17 amino acids. Per the germline V gene, CDR1 is MGHRA and CDR2 is YSYEKL. Here the CDR3 reads CASSQSTSGSSYNEQFF. DNA for the CDR3: TGCGCCAGCAGCCAATCGACTAGCGGGAGCTCCTACAATGAGCAGTTCTTC.

A few counts support this clonotype. This sequence joins TRBV5-5 and TRBJ2-1; D unclear. The CDR3 has 13 amino acids. Germline assignment: CDR1 SGHKS and CDR2 YYEKEE (reference sequence). V gave up 4 bases and J gave up 9 bases, with 14 bases separating them. CDR3 residues: CASSRLEGGEQFF. CDR3 nucleotides: TGTGCCAGCAGCCGCCTGGAAGGCGGTGAGCAGTTCTTC. The entire variable domain, with the rest obtained from reference TRBV5-5 and TRBJ2-1, is as follows: DAGVTQSPTHLIKTRGQQVTLRCSPISGHKSVSWYQQVLGQGPQFIFQYYEKEERGRGNFPDRFSARQFPNYSSELNVNALLLGDSALYLCASSRLEGGEQFFGPGTRLTVL.

The chain recombines TRBV12-3 or TRBV12-4 with TRBJ2-3; 8 nucleotides match TRBD2. CDR3 length equals 15 residues. The V and J ends lost 2 bases and 3 bases, in that order; junction bases with no gene match: 4. The CDR3, as DNA: TGTGCCAGCAGTTTAAGTAGCGGGGTGACAGATACGCAGTATTTT. This gives the protein CASSLSSGVTDTQYF.

V and J are TRBV7-9 and TRBJ2-1; D possibly corresponds to TRBD1 (6 bases). V lost 10 bases to trimming and J lost 0 bases, with 16 bases between them. CDR1 SEHNR and CDR2 FQNEAQ come from the germline V gene (reference sequence). This CDR3 spans 15 amino acids. Written as DNA, the CDR3 is TGTGCCATGGCAGGGGCGAGGTTCTCCTACAATGAGCAGTTCTTC. Amino acids: CAMAGARFSYNEQFF.

This clonotype was counted a few times. The chain carries TRBV3-1 and TRBJ2-5, with D uncertain. V dropped 3 bases and J dropped 5 bases, with 7 bases sitting between them. Germline V gene data show CDR1 as LGHDT and CDR2 as YNNKEL (reference sequence). The CDR3 has 12 residues. The CDR3 coding sequence is TGTGCCAGCAGCCAGCTTGGGGAGACCCAGTACTTC. It is translated as CASSQLGETQYF.

In its sample, this clonotype was seen a few times. V and J are TRBV15 and TRBJ2-7; 10 bases are a match to TRBD2. Looked up from germline, CDR1 is LNHNV and CDR2 is YYDKDF (reference sequence). The V and J ends lost 4 bases and 3 bases, in that order; junction bases with no gene match: 9. The CDR3 is 16 residues long. CDR3 nucleotides: TGTGCCACCAGCACCACCCATGGGACTAGCGTCTACGAGCAGTACTTC. It translates to CATSTTHGTSVYEQYF.

This clonotype was seen ten or more times. V usage is TRBV2 and J usage is TRBJ2-5; 9 bases align to TRBD1. Germline V gene sequence: CDR1 SNHLY, CDR2 FYNNEI. The CDR3 spans 13 residues. V gave up 7 bases and J gave up 5 bases; unmatched junction bases: 5. DNA of the CDR3: TGTGCCAGCAAGGAGGACAGGGGTGAGACCCAGTACTTC. Protein sequence: CASKEDRGETQYF.

This clonotype showed up just a few times. The chain joins TRBV27 to TRBJ2-1; 13 bases map to TRBD2. The germline V gene has CDR1 MNHEY and CDR2 SMNVEV (reference sequence). V lost 5 bases, J lost 4 bases, and 11 bases stayed unmatched. The CDR3 runs to 18 residues. The CDR3 is CASSPRTSGRAEYNEQFF. The CDR3 nucleotides are TGTGCCAGCAGTCCTCGAACTAGCGGGAGGGCCGAGTACAATGAGCAGTTCTTC.

The count of this clonotype is one. The chain links TRBV4-3 to TRBJ2-7; no reliable D call. CDR1 LGHNA and CDR2 YSLEER come from the germline V gene. Deletions cut 1 base from V and 0 bases from J, with 7 bases between. The CDR3 sequence is 14 residues long. The CDR3 sequence: CASSQGASSYEQYV. The CDR3 bases are TGCGCCAGCAGCCAAGGGGCCAGCTCCTACGAGCAGTACGTC.

This clonotype occurred a few times. The V call is TRBV12-3 or TRBV12-4, the J call TRBJ2-7, with a tentative D call TRBD1 (6 bases). CDR3 length: 13 amino acids. V dropped 5 bases and J dropped 3 bases, with 11 bases sitting between them. CDR3 amino acids: CASSIQGFYEQYF. The DNA of the CDR3 is TGTGCCAGCAGTATACAGGGTTTCTACGAGCAGTACTTC.

Only a few counts were recorded for this clonotype. This chain uses TRBV9 with TRBJ2-2; possibly TRBD2 for D (5 bases). The germline V and J ends were trimmed by 0 bases and 5 bases, with 8 bases remaining between them. CDR1 is SGDLS, CDR2 YYNGEE, per germline. This CDR3 has 14 residues. In DNA, the CDR3 is TGTGCCAGCAGCGTAGGCGGGTTGACCGGGGAGCTGTTTTTT. As protein: CASSVGGLTGELFF.

V is TRBV27 and J is TRBJ2-7, with D possibly being TRBD1 or TRBD2 (5 bases each). From germline, CDR1 is MNHEY and CDR2 SMNVEV (reference sequence). V shed 6 bases and J shed 1 base, with 10 bases lying between them. CDR3 size: 13 residues. The CDR3 nucleotides are TGTGCCAGCAGCCGGGACGGATCCTACGAGCAGTACTTC. It yields the protein CASSRDGSYEQYF.

This clonotype was counted between two and nine times. V usage is TRBV7-2 and J usage is TRBJ2-3, with 7 nucleotides matching TRBD2. Germline V lookup: CDR1 SGHTA, CDR2 FQGNSA. CDR3 length equals 12 residues. The V segment lost 3 bases and the J segment 7 bases; nucleotides outside the gene matches: 1. CDR3: CASSLRENTQYF. The DNA of the CDR3 is TGTGCCAGCAGCTTGCGGGAGAATACGCAGTATTTT. The variable domain in full, completed from reference TRBV7-2 and TRBJ2-3, reads GAGVSQSPSNKVTEKGKDVELRCDPISGHTALYWYRQSLGQGLEFLIYFQGNSAPDKSGLPSDRFSAERTGGSVSTLTIQRTQQEDSAVYLCASSLRENTQYFGPGTRLTVL.

This chain connects TRBV12-3 or TRBV12-4 to TRBJ2-4, with D maybe TRBD1 (6 bases). This CDR3 is 16 amino acids long. Deletions cut 7 bases from V and 2 bases from J, with 18 bases between. The CDR3 region is CASTRSGAVTKNIQYF. The CDR3 DNA reads TGTGCCAGCACCCGGTCAGGGGCAGTTACCAAAAACATTCAGTACTTC.

This clonotype was detected a few times. The V gene is TRBV12-3 or TRBV12-4, the J gene TRBJ2-3; TRBD1 or TRBD2 may be the D gene (6 bases each). This CDR3 has 17 amino acids. The V and J ends lost 1 base and 4 bases respectively, with 18 bases between them. CDR3 nucleotide sequence: TGTGCCAGCAGTTTAGTTCAGGGGAGGAGAAGCGCAGATACGCAGTATTTT. Its protein product is CASSLVQGRRSADTQYF.